This entry lists 17 T cell receptor beta chains sequenced from one sample in a study of T cell responses to AZD1222 COVID-19 vaccine. Repertoires were generated with immunoSEQ multiplex PCR, while TCRdb's copy carries only in-frame clones and drops some. Among 110,000 to 150,000 clones listed, about 90% were seen once. Sequenced here: peripheral blood, sampled 28 days after the second AZD1222 dose. The receptors here all came from an adult who received the AZD1222 COVID-19 vaccine.

This clone has just one count. V gene TRBV28 combines with J gene TRBJ2-2; 8 bases map to TRBD1. This CDR3 spans 18 amino acids. Germline assignment: CDR1 MDHEN and CDR2 SYDVKM. V shed 3 bases and J 5 bases; nucleotides not matched to a gene: 14. CDR3 loop: CASSLGQGAHPGTGELFF. Written as DNA, the CDR3 is TGTGCCAGCAGTTTGGGGCAGGGGGCTCACCCGGGGACCGGGGAGCTGTTTTTT.

The chain uses TRBV7-3 and TRBJ2-3; 7 bases map to TRBD2. The CDR3 covers 15 residues. Germline CDR1 and CDR2: SGHTA and FQGTGA. V trimming: 3 bases; J trimming: 0 bases; junction bases outside the gene matches: 3. The CDR3 region is CASSFGGISTDTQYF. CDR3 nucleotides: TGTGCCAGCAGCTTCGGGGGGATCAGCACAGATACGCAGTATTTT.

The chain is built from TRBV19 and TRBJ1-5; D unclear. The germline V gene encodes CDR1 LNHDA and CDR2 SQIVND (reference sequence). The CDR3 spans 14 residues. V was shortened by 2 bases and J by 2 bases, with 7 bases between the two germline ends. In nucleotides, the CDR3 is TGTGCCAGTAGTATACGGAGTGGCAATCAGCCCCAGCATTTT. This sequence encodes CASSIRSGNQPQHF.

This chain joins TRBV24-1 and TRBJ1-3; D remains ambiguous. This CDR3 region has 16 residues. Germline V gene data show CDR1 as KGHDR and CDR2 as SFDVKD. The germline V and J ends were trimmed by 0 bases and 0 bases, with 8 bases remaining between them. CDR3 sequence reads: CATSDLTPISGNTIYF. The CDR3 DNA reads TGTGCCACCAGTGATTTGACGCCGATCTCTGGAAACACCATATATTTT.

The chain is built from TRBV12-3 or TRBV12-4 and TRBJ1-2; tentatively, D is TRBD1 (5 bases). This CDR3 contains 13 residues. Trimming left V 5 bases short and J 4 bases short, with 11 bases between. CDR3 loop: CASSEGAAYGYTF. CDR3 nucleotide sequence: TGTGCCAGCAGTGAAGGGGCAGCCTATGGCTACACCTTC.

The genes are TRBV7-9 and TRBJ2-7, with 8 positions matching TRBD1. Trimming removed 0 bases from V and 6 bases from J; junction bases left unmatched: 1. Germline V gene sequence: CDR1 SEHNR, CDR2 FQNEAQ (reference sequence). The CDR3 length is 13 residues. The CDR3 bases are TGTGCCAGCAGCTTAGCTACAGGGGGCGAGCAGTACTTC. It yields the protein CASSLATGGEQYF.

The chain employs TRBV29-1 and TRBJ1-6, with unresolved D. Trimming cost V 4 bases and J 9 bases, with 13 bases left between them. The CDR3 sequence is 13 residues long. From germline, CDR1 is SQVTM and CDR2 ANQGSEA. The CDR3 nucleotides are TGCAGCGTTGGGGTCTCATCTGGTTCACCCCTCCACTTT. Amino acids: CSVGVSSGSPLHF. Looking up the rest from reference TRBV29-1 and TRBJ1-6 gives the full variable domain: SAVISQKPSRDICQRGTSLTIQCQVDSQVTMMFWYRQQPGQSLTLIATANQGSEATYESGFVIDKFPISRPNLTFSTLTVSNMSPEDSSIYLCSVGVSSGSPLHFGNGTRLTVT.

This rearrangement joins TRBV19 to TRBJ2-5, with D possibly TRBD1 on 6 matching bases. CDR1 and CDR2 (germline): LNHDA, SQIVND (reference sequence). This CDR3 region has 12 residues. V gave up 2 bases and J gave up 5 bases, with 6 bases separating them. The CDR3 here is CASSIQGETQYF. The CDR3 coding sequence is TGTGCCAGTAGTATACAGGGGGAGACCCAGTACTTC.

This clone appeared a few times. The gene calls are TRBV5-4 and TRBJ1-2; the match to TRBD1 covers 10 bases. Trimming took 4 bases from V and 4 from J; bases not matched to a gene: 7. CDR1 is SGHNT and CDR2 is YYREEE in the germline V gene (reference sequence). The CDR3 contains 15 residues. The CDR3 sequence is CASSRDRGFVYGYTF. CDR3 nucleotide sequence: TGTGCCAGCAGCCGGGACAGGGGATTTGTCTATGGCTACACCTTC.

V gene TRBV30 combines with J gene TRBJ2-7, with 8 bases matching TRBD1. Germline loops: CDR1 GTSNPN, CDR2 SVGIG (reference sequence). The CDR3 sequence is 16 residues long. Trimming removed 3 bases from V and 1 base from J; junction bases left unmatched: 11. The CDR3 loop reads CAWSQRLRGHSYEQYF. The CDR3 DNA reads TGTGCCTGGAGCCAACGACTCAGGGGGCATTCCTACGAGCAGTACTTC. The full variable domain, completed using reference TRBV30 and TRBJ2-7, is SQTIHQWPATLVQPVGSPLSLECTVEGTSNPNLYWYRQAAGRGLQLLFYSVGIGQISSEVPQNLSASRPQDRQFILSSKKLLLSDSGFYLCAWSQRLRGHSYEQYFGPGTRLTVT.

This clone appeared a few times. This chain links TRBV28 with TRBJ2-4; no firm D call. V lost 2 bases, J lost 1 base, and 15 bases lay in between. The CDR3 has 17 amino acids. Germline CDR1 MDHEN, CDR2 SYDVKM. The CDR3, as DNA: TGTGCCAGCAGTTTACGACAACGCCCCAGGGCCAAAAACATTCAGTACTTC. Encoded protein: CASSLRQRPRAKNIQYF.

The V gene is TRBV5-4, the J gene TRBJ1-3, with unresolved D. V shed 4 bases and J shed 3 bases, with 11 bases lying between them. Germline CDR1 and CDR2: SGHNT and YYREEE (reference sequence). There are 14 residues in the CDR3. The CDR3 DNA sequence: TGTGCCAGCAGCCCTGGAGGCTTTGGAAACACCATATATTTT. Its translation is CASSPGGFGNTIYF.

The chain recombines TRBV25-1 with TRBJ2-1; D gene unclear. V was trimmed by 1 base and J by 2 bases, leaving 3 bases between them. The CDR3 totals 13 residues. The germline gives CDR1 MGHDK, CDR2 SYGVNS. CDR3 loop: CASSESTYNEQFF. The CDR3 region has the DNA TGTGCCAGCAGTGAATCTACCTACAATGAGCAGTTCTTC.

The genes are TRBV9 and TRBJ2-3; D not resolved. With 0 bases removed from V and 4 bases from J, the gap between germline ends came to 12 bases. The V gene's germline CDR1 is SGDLS and CDR2 YYNGEE. The CDR3 has 15 residues. The CDR3: CASSVGVFSADTQYF. In DNA form, the CDR3 reads TGTGCCAGCAGCGTAGGAGTTTTCTCAGCAGATACGCAGTATTTT.

The count of this clone is one. The V call is TRBV7-2, the J call TRBJ1-5; D may be TRBD1 (5 bases). The length of the CDR3 is 13 residues. V was cut by 3 bases and J by 4 bases, with 7 bases left in between. The germline V gene has CDR1 SGHTA and CDR2 FQGNSA. As DNA, the CDR3 is TGTGCCAGCAGCTTTAAGGGGAATCAGCCCCAGCATTTT. It translates to CASSFKGNQPQHF. Using reference TRBV7-2 and TRBJ1-5 for the parts outside the CDR3, the full variable domain is GAGVSQSPSNKVTEKGKDVELRCDPISGHTALYWYRQSLGQGLEFLIYFQGNSAPDKSGLPSDRFSAERTGGSVSTLTIQRTQQEDSAVYLCASSFKGNQPQHFGDGTRLSIL.

This rearrangement joins TRBV7-9 to TRBJ1-5; D is perhaps TRBD1 (6 bases). Germline lookup yields CDR1 SEHNR and CDR2 FQNEAQ (reference sequence). CDR3 size: 15 residues. The V end was cut by 5 bases, the J end by 3 bases, with 14 bases between. This CDR3 reads CASSSGTRYNQPQHF. The CDR3 DNA is TGTGCCAGCAGCAGCGGGACAAGGTACAATCAGCCCCAGCATTTT.

This chain uses TRBV7-2 with TRBJ1-2; 8 nucleotides align to TRBD1. Unmatched junction bases numbered 17, after V lost 4 bases and J lost 4 bases. Looked up from germline, CDR1 is SGHTA and CDR2 is FQGNSA. The CDR3 has 18 residues. The CDR3 region has the DNA TGTGCCAGCAGCTCCCCAAAAGGGGGACAGGCTGTGAGCTATGGCTACACCTTC. Protein product: CASSSPKGGQAVSYGYTF.